Sequencing of this T cell receptor (beta chain) was carried out in a study of neurological immune-mediated disorders. MiXCR was run by TCRdb on the 5' RACE reads, yielding one entry per CDR3 protein. Of 60,000 to 90,000 distinct CDR3 sequences detected, roughly a tenth appear once; the ten largest clones hold more than 9%. Many counts were recorded for this clonotype. Time point in this sample: longitudinal time-point 1 (baseline). CDR3 length: 15 amino acids. V was cut by 2 bases and J by 3 bases, with 11 bases left in between. From germline, CDR1 is SGHKS and CDR2 YYEKEE (reference sequence). This TCR was sampled from a man aged 25 to 40 in good health. Sequenced sample: PBMCs. V and J are TRBV5-5 and TRBJ2-2; perhaps TRBD2 as D (7 bases). CDR3: CASSLRGGDTGELFF. In DNA form, the CDR3 reads TGTGCCAGCAGCTTAAGGGGGGGCGACACCGGGGAGCTGTTTTTT.